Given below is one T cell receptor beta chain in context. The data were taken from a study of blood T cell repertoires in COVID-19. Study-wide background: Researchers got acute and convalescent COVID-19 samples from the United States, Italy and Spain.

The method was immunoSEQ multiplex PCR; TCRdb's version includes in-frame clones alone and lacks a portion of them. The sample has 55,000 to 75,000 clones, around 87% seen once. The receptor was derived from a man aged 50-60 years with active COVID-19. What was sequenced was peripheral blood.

CDR3 sequence (DNA): TGTGCCAGTAGTACTCGACTAGCCTCCTACAATGAGCAGTTCTTC. Translation gives CASSTRLASYNEQFF. The V call is TRBV19, the J call TRBJ2-1, with 7 bases matching TRBD2. Per germline, CDR1 LNHDA and CDR2 SQIVND (reference sequence). The CDR3 spans 15 residues. Trimming removed 4 bases from V and 0 bases from J; junction bases left unmatched: 3.